This section outlines one T cell receptor beta chain sequence together with its context. What this receptor recognizes is not known. No base-level quality is on record; no much larger clone is a single base apart. Set within a cohort of healthcare workers in London, UK, this nested case-control study involved weekly PCR testing of nasopharyngeal swabs along with blood sampling. Healthcare workers were enrolled in the week of the UK lockdown, from 23 to 31 March 2020, and were followed every week for up to roughly 16 weeks. Library prep was done by 5' RACE. Sequencing instrument: NextSeq 500. In the TCR library protocol, unique molecular identifiers were attached to individual cDNA molecules to correct for PCR bias and sequencing error. Both TCR alpha and beta chains were sequenced, and tight co-correlation was observed between alpha and beta sequence abundances in each sample. In the original analysis: Decombinator V4 was used to perform V gene, J gene and CDR3 annotation of TCR sequences. TCRs were defined as expanded if a significant change between any two time points was detected under a Poisson model with p below 0.0001. TCR abundances were normalised to the total number of TCRs sequenced per sample and expressed as counts per million. MAIT TCRs were defined by TRAV1-2 paired with TRAJ12, TRAJ20 or TRAJ33, and iNKT TCRs by TRAV10 paired with TRAJ18. A search of VDJdb, accessed on 1 November 2021, was run for TCRs annotated to CMV, EBV and SARS-CoV-2, with TCRs annotated for multiple antigens excluded. Through fastp at Q25 and MiXCR, TCRdb rebuilt clones from the public reads, retaining in-frame beta chains. Each entry merges the rows of one CDR3 protein and shows their most common DNA and genes. These V and J calls rely on TCRdb rather than the paper's analysis. This sample holds approximately 90,000 distinct CDR3 sequences; approximately 12% were observed only once. Of the sample, approximately 4% falls within the top ten clones.

This sample was taken from a study of early T cells in non-severe SARS-CoV-2 infection (dated by TCRdb to 2020 to 2022). Background for the entire study: Bulk RNA from unsorted whole blood was used for TCR sequencing, so alpha and beta chains could not be paired. General conclusions and limits of the study: VDJdb matching was skewed toward anti-spike CD8 responses and likely underestimated virus-specific expansions, missing private and CD4 specificities.

A distance of 11 bases separates the germline ends of V and J, which lose 5 bases and 0 bases respectively. The germline V gene gives CDR1 as MGHRA and CDR2 as YSYEKL. The cysteine opens and the phenylalanine closes a CDR3 of 15 amino acids. Just CDR3 DNA is preserved here, 45 bases in frame from base 1. The source was whole blood, collected at baseline. This TCR was recovered from an adult who was a healthcare worker with PCR-confirmed SARS-CoV-2 infection or an uninfected control (not recorded which). This chain is built from TRBV4-1 and TRBJ1-3; TRBD1 is a weak D gene call, 5 bases matching. The CDR3 is CASSSGHLSGNTIYF. The bases are TGCGCCAGCAGCTCAGGACATCTCTCTGGAAACACCATATATTTT.